This entry lists 18 T cell receptor beta chains sequenced from one sample in a study of a mutant IDH1 vaccine in newly diagnosed glioma. Data came from immunoSEQ multiplex PCR; TCRdb stores just in-frame clones and leaves some out. The repertoire holds about 46,000 clones, roughly 92% seen once, with approximately 2.5% in the top ten. Their cognate antigens are unknown. Regarding time point: week 35, safety follow-up. What each vaccine dose contained was 300 ug of mutant IDH1 20-mer peptide, accompanied by topical imiquimod. This material consisted of PBMCs, taken from a glioma patient whose treatment included an IDH1 peptide vaccine. Source of these receptors: a man aged 50 or older with glioma.

The table lists this clone with a few counts. The V and J genes are TRBV5-4 and TRBJ1-5; 9 bases are shared with TRBD1. Trimming removed 0 bases from V and 0 bases from J; junction bases left unmatched: 13. This CDR3 spans 20 amino acids. CDR1 is SGHNT and CDR2 is YYREEE in the germline V gene (reference sequence). In DNA, the CDR3 is TGTGCCAGCAGCTTGGATGGGACAGGGACGATCGTAACTAGCAATCAGCCCCAGCATTTT. Residues: CASSLDGTGTIVTSNQPQHF. The full variable domain, completed using reference TRBV5-4 and TRBJ1-5, is ETGVTQSPTHLIKTRGQQVTLRCSSQSGHNTVSWYQQALGQGPQFIFQYYREEENGRGNFPPRFSGLQFPNYSSELNVNALELDDSALYLCASSLDGTGTIVTSNQPQHFGDGTRLSIL.

As for this clone: A read error may produce the germline difference seen at one junction end. This sequence joins TRBV6-1 and TRBJ2-5, with D hard to call. The CDR3 loop spans 10 amino acids. In germline, CDR1 is MNHNS, CDR2 SASEGT. The CDR3, as DNA: TGTGCCAGCAGGGAAGAGACCCAGTACTTC. It specifies CASREETQYF.

The chain recombines TRBV5-1 with TRBJ1-3; a weak D match, TRBD1 (6 bases). V was cut by 0 bases and J by 2 bases, with 15 bases left in between. There are 17 residues in the CDR3. CDR1 is SGHRS, CDR2 YFSETQ, per germline. As DNA, the CDR3 is TGCGCCAGCAGCTTGGGTGGCGGGGGCGCAACTGGAAACACCATATATTTT. Protein product: CASSLGGGGATGNTIYF. The full variable domain, its missing parts supplied by reference TRBV5-1 and TRBJ1-3, is KAGVTQTPRYLIKTRGQQVTLSCSPISGHRSVSWYQQTPGQGLQFLFEYFSETQRNKGNFPGRFSGRQFSNSRSEMNVSTLELGDSALYLCASSLGGGGATGNTIYFGEGSWLTVV.

The V and J genes are TRBV7-2 and TRBJ1-5, with a weak D call TRBD1 (5 bases). CDR1 and CDR2 (germline): SGHTA, FQGNSA. Trimming cost V 2 bases and J 6 bases, with 8 bases left between them. The CDR3 runs to 13 residues. CDR3 bases: TGTGCCAGCAGCTTACAGGGAAGTCAGCCCCAGCATTTT. Translating gives CASSLQGSQPQHF.

The chain employs TRBV14 and TRBJ2-5, with 11 bases aligning to TRBD1. The germline V gene has CDR1 SGHDN and CDR2 FVKESK. Trimming at V came to 5 bases and at J to 5 bases, leaving 13 bases not matched to a gene. The CDR3 loop spans 17 amino acids. CDR3 residues: CASSEWTGGARWETQYF. The CDR3 nucleotides read TGTGCCAGCAGCGAGTGGACAGGGGGCGCCCGTTGGGAGACCCAGTACTTC.

The V call is TRBV29-1, the J call TRBJ2-4, with a tentative D call TRBD1 (6 bases). Trimming cost V 7 bases and J 3 bases, with 25 bases left between them. This CDR3 has 17 amino acids. The germline V gene has CDR1 SQVTM and CDR2 ANQGSEA. CDR3 DNA: TGCAGCGCCCAAGGCCCCCTTACAGGGCCCAACAAAAACATTCAGTACTTC. As protein: CSAQGPLTGPNKNIQYF. The variable domain in full, with the rest retrieved from reference TRBV29-1 and TRBJ2-4, is SAVISQKPSRDICQRGTSLTIQCQVDSQVTMMFWYRQQPGQSLTLIATANQGSEATYESGFVIDKFPISRPNLTFSTLTVSNMSPEDSSIYLCSAQGPLTGPNKNIQYFGAGTRLSVL.

DNA of the CDR3: TGTGCCAGTAGGCGGGACAAAGACCCTTTTCAGTTCTTC. Translation: CASRRDKDPFQFF. The chain links TRBV19 to TRBJ2-1; D may match TRBD1 or TRBD2 (6 bases each). This CDR3 is 13 amino acids long. Germline CDR1 is LNHDA and CDR2 is SQIVND (reference sequence). Trimming cost V 6 bases and J 13 bases, with 19 bases left between them.

Only one count was recorded for this clone. The chain joins TRBV2 to TRBJ2-1; unclear D gene. From germline, CDR1 is SNHLY and CDR2 FYNNEI. Trimming left V 3 bases short and J 9 bases short, with 9 bases between. CDR3 length: 12 residues. As DNA, the CDR3 is TGTGCCAGCAGTGATAGGGCTTTTGAGCAGTTCTTC. This gives the protein CASSDRAFEQFF.

This clone was counted once. The CDR3 DNA is TGTGCCAGCAGCTTGGGGGGACGGGAGGTTAACAATGAGCAGTTCTTC. Translated, it gives CASSLGGREVNNEQFF. The J gene is TRBJ2-1, the V gene TRBV5-4, with 7 bases that match TRBD2. V was pared by 0 bases and J by 5 bases, with 8 bases of the junction left unmatched. The CDR3 loop spans 16 amino acids. The germline CDR1 and CDR2 sequences are SGHNT and YYREEE (reference sequence).

The chain joins TRBV9 to TRBJ2-2; TRBD2 matches at 13 bases. The J segment lost 4 bases and the V segment lost 4 bases, leaving 10 bases of the junction unmatched. This CDR3 is built from 18 residues. Per germline, CDR1 SGDLS and CDR2 YYNGEE. Here the CDR3 reads CASSTGLAGAAGTGELFF. The CDR3 coding sequence is TGTGCCAGCAGCACCGGACTAGCGGGGGCCGCGGGCACCGGGGAGCTGTTTTTT.

The chain combines TRBV9 with TRBJ2-2; no firm D call. This CDR3 is built from 15 residues. V was clipped by 3 bases and J by 5 bases, with 14 bases between them. Per germline, CDR1 SGDLS and CDR2 YYNGEE. The CDR3 region has the DNA TGTGCCAGCAGCGGGCTATCCGTGGGGACCGGGGAGCTGTTTTTT. Translated, it gives CASSGLSVGTGELFF.

The chain joins TRBV9 to TRBJ2-7, with 10 positions matching TRBD1. Per germline, CDR1 SGDLS and CDR2 YYNGEE. The CDR3 has 14 amino acids. With 2 bases clipped from V and 2 bases from J, the junction kept 1 base outside the gene matches. The CDR3 reads CASSVGTGAYEQYF. CDR3 nucleotide sequence: TGTGCCAGCAGCGTCGGGACAGGGGCCTACGAGCAGTACTTC.

The chain has TRBV7-8 and TRBJ1-1; TRBD1 matches at 7 bases. Per germline, CDR1 SGHVS and CDR2 FQNEAQ. V lost 1 base, J lost 5 bases, and 10 bases stayed unmatched. The CDR3 covers 16 residues. As DNA, the CDR3 is TGTGCCAGCAGCTTAGTCGCGACAGGGAGTAGGACTGAAGCTTTCTTT. It translates to CASSLVATGSRTEAFF.

The chain joins TRBV6-1 to TRBJ1-2; TRBD1 might be the D (5 bases). V was trimmed by 10 bases and J by 4 bases, leaving 19 bases between them. Per germline, CDR1 MNHNS and CDR2 SASEGT. The CDR3 is 14 amino acids. CDR3 nucleotide sequence: TGTGCCACCGAGGGCCCCCGGGGGTTCTATGGCTACACCTTC. Amino acid sequence: CATEGPRGFYGYTF.

The V call is TRBV19, the J call TRBJ2-3; D may be TRBD1 or TRBD2 (5 bases each). Per germline, CDR1 LNHDA and CDR2 SQIVND (reference sequence). The CDR3 loop spans 18 amino acids. Trimming cost V 2 bases and J 2 bases, with 20 bases left between them. This CDR3 reads CASSISFRGVGPTDTQYF. Written as DNA, the CDR3 is TGTGCCAGTAGTATAAGTTTTCGAGGGGTCGGACCCACAGATACGCAGTATTTT.

The rearrangement uses TRBV6-1 and TRBJ1-6; 7 nucleotides agree with TRBD1. The CDR3 covers 13 residues. Germline CDR1 MNHNS, CDR2 SASEGT. The V segment lost 7 bases and the J segment 6 bases; nucleotides outside the gene matches: 3. CDR3 residues: CASKTGINSPLHF. The CDR3 DNA follows: TGTGCCAGCAAGACAGGGATTAATTCACCCCTCCACTTT.

This clone was found once. The rearrangement uses TRBV10-2 and TRBJ1-1; no clear D gene. This CDR3 is built from 12 residues. Germline V CDR1 and CDR2: WSHSY, SAAADI. V lost 0 bases to trimming and J lost 3 bases, with 2 bases between them. The CDR3 bases are TGCGCCAGCAGTGAGTCTCACACTGAAGCTTTCTTT. Translating it yields CASSESHTEAFF.

This clone was recorded only once. The J gene is TRBJ2-3, the V gene TRBV5-8, with D perhaps assigned TRBD1 or TRBD2 (7 bases each). This CDR3 region has 18 residues. The V end lost 4 bases, the J end lost 1 base, and 22 bases lay between the germline ends. CDR1 is SGHTS and CDR2 is YDEGEE in the germline V gene. The CDR3 DNA reads as TGTGCCAGCAGCCGCGCGCAGGGGGGGGTTTGGGGCACAGATACGCAGTATTTT. Translated, it gives CASSRAQGGVWGTDTQYF.